This T cell receptor beta chain was retrieved from a study of T cells in Graves' hyperthyroidism and ophthalmopathy. Uncontrolled infection, other autoimmune disease, pregnancy or lactation excluded patients. This clonotype showed up just a few times. The antigen is not known. Study results and caveats: The model predicted ophthalmopathy a median around 6 months before onset.

RNA transcripts served as the template for amplifying TCR beta CDR3 regions. When the TCR CDR3 underwent first-round RT-PCR, the HTBI primer set was used. TCRdb used MiXCR to reprocess the multiplex PCR reads, holding one entry per CDR3 protein. Here the sample spans hundreds of thousands of distinct CDR3 sequences, under 15% being singletons. There are 13 residues in the CDR3. Germline-derived CDR1 and CDR2 are SGDLS and YYNGEE. V shed 0 bases and J shed 8 bases, with 8 bases lying between them. This chain links TRBV9 with TRBJ1-4; D gene ambiguous. The receptor's source is a man younger than 35 with Graves' ophthalmopathy. Sequencing input: blood. The CDR3 loop is CASSVDGGEKLFF. CDR3 bases: TGTGCCAGCAGCGTAGACGGTGGAGAAAAACTGTTTTTT.